These 17 T cell receptor beta chains originate from one sample sequenced in a study of blood T cell repertoires in COVID-19. Produced via immunoSEQ multiplex PCR; TCRdb's table is partial and in-frame only. The sample contains approximately 100,000 clones, approximately 91% of which appear only once. Sequenced: peripheral blood. Receptors originate from a man aged 45-60 years with acute or convalescent COVID-19.

The rearrangement links TRBV5-8 to TRBJ1-4, with D unresolved. CDR1 and CDR2 (germline): SGHTS, YDEGEE. Trimming removed 1 base from V and 8 bases from J, with 15 bases in between. The CDR3 runs to 15 residues. The CDR3 sequence is CASSLTEAPGEKLFF. CDR3 coding DNA: TGTGCCAGCAGCTTGACGGAAGCCCCCGGGGAAAAACTGTTTTTT.

The V and J genes are TRBV7-9 and TRBJ1-2; the D gene is possibly TRBD1 (6 bases). V was cut by 5 bases and J by 6 bases, with 22 bases left in between. Germline CDR1 and CDR2: SEHNR and FQNEAQ (reference sequence). CDR3 length: 16 amino acids. CDR3 amino acids: CASSLWDTRRSDGYTF. The CDR3 DNA is TGTGCCAGCAGCCTTTGGGACACCCGCCGGAGTGATGGCTACACCTTC.

J is TRBJ1-2 and V is TRBV2; 7 positions match TRBD1. Germline V gives CDR1 SNHLY, CDR2 FYNNEI. The CDR3 has 14 amino acids. Trimming took 5 bases from V and 4 from J; bases not matched to a gene: 7. The CDR3 spells CASSMEAGGYGYTF. The CDR3 region has the DNA TGTGCCAGCAGTATGGAGGCAGGGGGCTATGGCTACACCTTC.

This clone has just one count. The V gene is TRBV3-1 (or the pseudogene TRBV3-2), the J gene TRBJ2-3; 10 positions agree with TRBD2. The CDR3 loop spans 17 amino acids. V lost 0 bases to trimming and J lost 4 bases; unmatched junction nucleotides: 7. Germline CDR1 LGHDT, CDR2 YNNKEL (reference sequence). The CDR3 DNA reads as TGTGCCAGCAGCCAAGATGGAGTAGCGGGGGGTGCAGATACGCAGTATTTT. Its translation is CASSQDGVAGGADTQYF.

V gene TRBV28 combines with J gene TRBJ2-5; 9 bases are shared with TRBD1. V was clipped by 5 bases and J by 7 bases; unmatched bases: 14. Germline V lookup: CDR1 MDHEN, CDR2 SYDVKM. The CDR3 loop spans 16 amino acids. CDR3 coding DNA: TGTGCCAGCAGTCTATTAGCCGGGACAGGGAGAGGGACCCAGTACTTC. It is translated as CASSLLAGTGRGTQYF.

This chain connects TRBV2 to TRBJ2-1; 15 nucleotides match TRBD2. The CDR3 covers 15 residues. Trimming at V came to 6 bases and at J to 5 bases, leaving 2 bases not matched to a gene. Germline V gene data show CDR1 as SNHLY and CDR2 as FYNNEI. CDR3 DNA sequence: TGTGCCAGCAGCTGGACTAGCGGGGGGGACAATGAGCAGTTCTTC. This codes for CASSWTSGGDNEQFF.

V gene TRBV10-1 combines with J gene TRBJ1-6, with 7 bases aligning to TRBD1. The germline gives CDR1 WNHNN, CDR2 SYGVQD (reference sequence). Unmatched junction bases numbered 4, after V lost 7 bases and J lost 7 bases. The CDR3 contains 13 residues. The CDR3 sequence is CASIGQVNSPLHF. In DNA, the CDR3 is TGCGCCAGCATTGGACAGGTAAATTCACCCCTCCACTTT.

The J gene is TRBJ1-1, the V gene TRBV19, with D maybe TRBD1 (6 bases). Germline V gene sequence: CDR1 LNHDA, CDR2 SQIVND (reference sequence). This CDR3 spans 14 amino acids. V lost 2 bases to trimming and J lost 0 bases, with 7 bases between them. In DNA form, the CDR3 reads TGTGCCAGTAGTATAACAGGGATGAACACTGAAGCTTTCTTT. Encoded protein: CASSITGMNTEAFF.

V and J are TRBV24-1 and TRBJ1-5; possible D gene TRBD1, 5 bases. In germline, CDR1 is KGHDR, CDR2 SFDVKD. Trimming pared 5 bases from V and 6 bases from J, leaving 16 bases between. The CDR3 covers 15 residues. Written as DNA, the CDR3 is TGTGCCACCAGTGGCAGCCGGGGGAAAGGTCAGCCCCAGCATTTT. It is translated as CATSGSRGKGQPQHF.

The V and J genes are TRBV20-1 and TRBJ1-1; no reliable D call. This CDR3 comprises 10 residues. Germline CDR1 and CDR2: DFQATT and SNEGSKA (reference sequence). Trimming shortened V by 3 bases and J by 7 bases, and 6 bases separated the two germline ends. The DNA of the CDR3 is TGCAGTGCTAGTTGGCTTGAAGCTTTCTTT. This encodes CSASWLEAFF.

The rearrangement uses TRBV2 and TRBJ2-1; 9 bases line up with TRBD1. The germline CDR1 and CDR2 sequences are SNHLY and FYNNEI. This CDR3 is built from 15 residues. With 7 bases clipped from V and 5 bases from J, the junction kept 9 bases outside the gene matches. The CDR3 nucleotides are TGTGCCAGCATCAAGGGACAGGGAAAGAACAATGAGCAGTTCTTC. Protein product: CASIKGQGKNNEQFF.

V usage is TRBV19 and J usage is TRBJ2-7; TRBD1 matches 7 bases. Germline CDR1 reads LNHDA; CDR2 reads SQIVND (reference sequence). Trimming at V came to 5 bases and at J to 5 bases, leaving 6 bases not matched to a gene. This CDR3 spans 13 amino acids. The CDR3 DNA is TGTGCCAGTAGTTCCGACAGGGCACACGAGCAGTACTTC. Translation: CASSSDRAHEQYF.

The chain uses TRBV11-2 and TRBJ2-3; no clear D gene. This CDR3 spans 16 amino acids. Trimming took 2 bases from V and 1 from J, leaving 13 bases between them. Germline V lookup: CDR1 SGHAT, CDR2 FQNNGV. CDR3 nucleotide sequence: TGTGCCAGCAGCTTACAAACCAAGCCCCGCACAGATACGCAGTATTTT. This translates into CASSLQTKPRTDTQYF.

This chain connects TRBV24-1 to TRBJ2-1, with TRBD1 as a possible D gene (5 bases). The CDR3 spans 16 residues. The V gene's germline CDR1 is KGHDR and CDR2 SFDVKD. Deletions cut 1 base from V and 3 bases from J, with 12 bases between. The CDR3 loop is CATSDFEGVGYNEQFF. The CDR3 DNA is TGTGCCACCAGTGATTTTGAAGGGGTGGGCTACAATGAGCAGTTCTTC.

The chain combines TRBV2 with TRBJ1-1, with a possible D match to TRBD1 (5 bases). Per germline, CDR1 SNHLY and CDR2 FYNNEI. The CDR3 consists of 15 residues. V lost 7 bases, J lost 7 bases, and 22 bases lay in between. CDR3 in DNA: TGTGCCAGCAAAAGGGACTCCCTCCCTCGGGGTGAAGCTTTCTTT. This sequence encodes CASKRDSLPRGEAFF.

The chain is built from TRBV7-2 and TRBJ1-5; TRBD1 aligns across 8 bases. Germline assignment: CDR1 SGHTA and CDR2 FQGNSA. V was pared by 3 bases and J by 0 bases, with 1 base of the junction left unmatched. The CDR3 sequence is 15 residues long. CDR3 sequence: CASSLGTGSNQPQHF. CDR3 in DNA: TGTGCCAGCAGCTTGGGGACAGGTAGCAATCAGCCCCAGCATTTT.

The rearrangement uses TRBV6-4 and TRBJ2-1; 8 nucleotides match TRBD2. Germline V CDR1 and CDR2: MRHNA, SNTAGT. The junction had 15 bases not matched to a gene; V was cut back by 2 bases and J by 9 bases. This CDR3 region has 17 residues. The CDR3 protein is CASSDGLHRGGLGEQFF. Written as DNA, the CDR3 is TGTGCCAGCAGTGACGGTTTACATCGGGGGGGCCTCGGTGAGCAGTTCTTC.